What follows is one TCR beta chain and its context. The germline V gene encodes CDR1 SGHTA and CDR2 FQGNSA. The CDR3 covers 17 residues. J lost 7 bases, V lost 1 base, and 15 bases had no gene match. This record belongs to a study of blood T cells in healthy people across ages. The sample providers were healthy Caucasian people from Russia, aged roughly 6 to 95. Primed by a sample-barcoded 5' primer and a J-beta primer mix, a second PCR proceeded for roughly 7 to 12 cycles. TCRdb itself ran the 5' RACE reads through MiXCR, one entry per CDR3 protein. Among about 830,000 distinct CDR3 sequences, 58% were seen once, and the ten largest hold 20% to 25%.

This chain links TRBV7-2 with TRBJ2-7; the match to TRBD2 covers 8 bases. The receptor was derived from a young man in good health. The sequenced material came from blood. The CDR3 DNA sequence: TGTGCCAGCAGCTTAGAGGTTCCGGGACTAGTCCTAGGGGAGCAGTACTTC. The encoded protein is CASSLEVPGLVLGEQYF.